The 9 T cell receptor beta chains below all came from one sample that was sequenced in a study of T cell repertoires in aging, cancer and after chemotherapy. TCR beta rearrangements were amplified from peripheral blood genomic DNA. Rearranged V-D-J TRB sequences were amplified with a mixed TRB-A/B primer pool. In TCRdb, the multiplex PCR reads were re-called with MiXCR into one record per CDR3 protein. The sample yields about 5,700 distinct CDR3 sequences, under 45% seen once. The sequencing input was blood. These receptors came from a human donor in good health.

The chain has TRBV19 and TRBJ2-7; D is undetermined. CDR1 and CDR2 (germline): LNHDA, SQIVND (reference sequence). V shed 2 bases and J shed 1 base, with 9 bases lying between them. The CDR3 spans 14 residues. DNA for the CDR3: TGTGCCAGTAGTATACACGGAGCGTCCTACGAGCAGTACTTC. Its protein is CASSIHGASYEQYF.

By sample fraction, this clonotype is medium-sized. This chain links TRBV11-1 with TRBJ2-7; weak D call: TRBD1 (8 bases). Trimming removed 6 bases from V and 2 bases from J, with 17 bases in between. In germline, CDR1 is SGHAT, CDR2 FQDESV (reference sequence). The CDR3 extends over 15 amino acids. This CDR3 is CASSLQGDYAYEQYF. CDR3 sequence (DNA): TGTGCCAGCAGTTTACAGGGGGACTACGCCTACGAGCAGTACTTC.

This clonotype has more than one count but fewer than ten. The genes are TRBV12-3 or TRBV12-4 and TRBJ2-3, with D uncertain. Trimming removed 3 bases at V and 3 bases at J, with 16 bases between. CDR3 length: 16 residues. CDR3 in DNA: TGTGCCAGCAGTTTGATAACCTTTCTGGGGACAGATACGCAGTATTTT. Protein sequence: CASSLITFLGTDTQYF.

This clonotype is labeled as medium-sized (0.01 to 0.1%). V is TRBV29-1 and J is TRBJ1-2, with 10 nucleotides matching TRBD1. Germline CDR1 SQVTM, CDR2 ANQGSEA. V lost 1 base, J lost 8 bases, and 4 bases stayed unmatched. The CDR3 is made up of 13 amino acids. CDR3 DNA: TGCAGCGTTGAAGGACAGGGGGCTTGGGGCTACACCTTC. Encoded protein: CSVEGQGAWGYTF.

With respect to this clonotype: It may be a read error: a sequence one base away is much more abundant. This sequence joins TRBV18 and TRBJ2-7; D is undetermined. CDR3 length: 9 amino acids. Germline V gives CDR1 KGHSH, CDR2 LQKENI. The CDR3 bases are TGTGCCGGCTTCGGTGAGCATTACTTC. This codes for CAGFGEHYF.

The CDR3 nucleotides are TGTGCCAGCAGTCGGATCTCGTTCGCGAACACCGGGGAGCTGTTTTTT. It codes for CASSRISFANTGELFF. The chain recombines TRBV6-5 with TRBJ2-2; D gene uncertain. Germline V gene sequence: CDR1 MNHEY, CDR2 SVGAGI. V was cut by 5 bases and J by 0 bases, with 13 bases left in between. CDR3 length: 16 amino acids.

This clonotype was detected only a few times. CDR3 region: CASSFRATGELFF. CDR3 bases: TGTGCCAGCAGCTTTCGGGCCACCGGGGAGCTGTTTTTT. The chain has TRBV5-4 and TRBJ2-2; D unclear. The CDR3 is 13 amino acids. V lost 2 bases and J 4 bases, leaving 6 bases between the germline ends. Per the germline V gene, CDR1 is SGHNT and CDR2 is YYREEE (reference sequence).

Sample share makes this clonotype medium-sized. The chain carries TRBV30 and TRBJ2-3, with TRBD1 matching over 7 bases. Losses at the gene ends were 1 base for V and 4 bases for J; bases not matched to a gene: 8. Germline lookup yields CDR1 GTSNPN and CDR2 SVGIG (reference sequence). The length of the CDR3 is 15 residues. In nucleotides, the CDR3 is TGTGCCTGGAGTGAGACAGGGAGTGGGGCAGATACGCAGTATTTT. Its translation: CAWSETGSGADTQYF.

This clonotype was counted only a few times. The genes are TRBV15 and TRBJ1-2; 9 positions agree with TRBD1. The CDR3 runs to 17 residues. Germline loops: CDR1 LNHNV, CDR2 YYDKDF (reference sequence). The trim removed 0 bases at V and 3 bases at J, leaving 8 bases unmatched. CDR3: CATSRDRVQGADYGYTF. The DNA of the CDR3 is TGTGCCACCAGCAGAGATAGGGTACAGGGGGCGGACTATGGCTACACCTTC.